The sequence of this T cell receptor beta chain was determined in a study of vaccination and CD4 T cells after COVID-19. Study context: Taking of post-vaccine samples occurred a median approximately 76 days after dose two (range 14 to 241). Findings and limits, study-wide: Vaccine-specific clones numbering 304 of 307 showed spike mono-reactivity in convalescent patients.

With the Oncomine TCR Beta short-read assay, DNA from cultured CD4+ T cells was sequenced. TCRdb redid the calling of the PCR reads with MiXCR, one entry per CDR3 protein. The table records some 15,000 distinct CDR3 sequences, about 40% of them present only once. Specified treatment: approximately 9-day PBMC culture with coronavirus spike peptide pools or control peptides (ViraFEST assay). The authors cultured about 2.2 million PBMCs per well with 8.5 to 10 IU/ml IL-2 and 10 ug/ml peptide pools. Regarding this clonotype: Its antigen is undetermined.

The germline V gene encodes CDR1 DFQATT and CDR2 SNEGSKA (reference sequence). CDR3 length equals 13 residues. V lost 6 bases and J lost 5; bases outside the gene matches: 7. The chain employs TRBV20-1 and TRBJ2-3, with TRBD2 matching 8 bases. The material sequenced was CD4+ T cells from blood, cultured in vitro, taken before SARS-CoV-2 vaccination. This TCR came from a human donor who received a COVID-19 vaccine. The CDR3 nucleotides read TGCAGTGCAGTGCGGGGGGTGGGAGATACGCAGTATTTT. This translates into CSAVRGVGDTQYF.